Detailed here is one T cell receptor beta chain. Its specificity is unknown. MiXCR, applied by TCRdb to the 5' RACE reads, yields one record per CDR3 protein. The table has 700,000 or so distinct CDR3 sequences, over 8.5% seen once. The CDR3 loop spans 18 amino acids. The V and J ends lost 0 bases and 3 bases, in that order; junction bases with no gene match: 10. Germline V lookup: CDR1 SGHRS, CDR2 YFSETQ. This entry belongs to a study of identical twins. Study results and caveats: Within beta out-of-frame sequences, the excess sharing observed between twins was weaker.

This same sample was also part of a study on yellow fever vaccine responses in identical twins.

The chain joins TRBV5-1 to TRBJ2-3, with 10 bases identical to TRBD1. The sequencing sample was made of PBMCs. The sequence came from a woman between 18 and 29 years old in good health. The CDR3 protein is CASSLGLSGTGETDTQYF. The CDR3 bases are TGCGCCAGCAGCTTGGGCCTATCTGGGACAGGGGAGACAGATACGCAGTATTTT.